This TCR beta chain derives from a study of OX40 agonist ivuxolimab in advanced cancers. About the full investigation: Ivuxolimab was an agonistic, fully human IgG2 monoclonal antibody directed against OX40 (CD134), a costimulatory receptor. In the dose-escalation cohort, 70% to 90% of patients were male, and the mean age was around 65 years with a range of roughly 20 to 80. Peripheral TCRbeta sequencing aimed to test whether ivuxolimab altered TCR sequence diversity and caused clonal T-cell expansion. Intravenous ivuxolimab was administered to patients every 2 weeks at six dose levels: 0.01, 0.1, 0.3, 1.5, 3 and 10 mg/kg. Prior anti-PD-1, anti-PD-L1 or anti-CTLA-4 therapy was permitted, and less than 45% of dose-escalation patients had received checkpoint inhibitors. Three dose-escalation patients achieved partial responses, one with hepatocellular carcinoma and two with cutaneous melanoma. The paper covers the monotherapy dose-escalation part of the phase I ivuxolimab trial, which included N ≈ 50 patients. Of the roughly 53 patients in dose escalation, 19 had hepatocellular carcinoma, some 15 had melanoma, 9 had renal cell carcinoma and 9 had head and neck cancer. Points the paper makes about the study in general: After ivuxolimab, CD8+ T cells had more expanded clones than CD4+ T cells on average. Low levels of normalized T-cell clonal expansion were also seen in some patients who did not respond. Partial responders in the 0.1-3.0 mg/kg groups had among the lowest normalized peripheral clonal expansion, especially among CD8+ T cells. Antigen specificity was not determined for the clonally expanded peripheral T cells. Clonal expansion of both CD4+ and CD8+ blood T cells was observed from baseline to week 6 at doses 0.1 to 3.0 mg/kg.

As regards this clone: Which antigen it targets is not known. No base-level quality is on record; no much larger clone is a single base apart.

Spanning cysteine to phenylalanine, the CDR3 consists of 16 amino acids. The retained sequence is limited to the CDR3, 48 bases, with the frame set at the first base. CDR1 and CDR2 (SQVTM, ANQGSEA) derive from the germline V gene. Relative to germline, V is missing 4 bases and J is missing 3 bases, with 8 bases of the junction outside any gene match. Genomic DNA was isolated from the sorted cells so that the TCRbeta CDR3 region could be sequenced. TCRbeta CDR3 regions were sequenced using the immunoSEQ Assay. The immuneACCESS repertoire file appears here via TCRdb, limited to in-frame rearrangements. These files lack a portion of the clones; in checked studies, under half of the deficit traces to unresolved V genes, and the cause of the others is not known. The sample has 73,000 or so clones on record, 82% of them singletons. The biggest ten clones account for about 0.41% of the sample. The trial excluded patients who had a history of autoimmune disease or who were on systemic immunosuppression. Peripheral blood for TCR sequencing was collected from all dose cohorts at baseline, on cycle 4 day 1, and on cycle 7 day 1. Samples were obtained from an open-label, multicenter, first-in-human phase I dose-escalation trial of ivuxolimab. The trial enrolled adults with locally advanced or metastatic head and neck squamous cell, hepatocellular, melanoma or renal cell carcinoma. CD4+ and CD8+ T cells were sorted separately from peripheral blood before TCR sequencing.

Rearrangement joined TRBV29-1 to TRBJ2-1, with 11 bases matching TRBD2. The receptor comes from an adult with an advanced solid tumor such as melanoma, head and neck, liver or kidney cancer. The material sequenced was CD4+ or CD8+ T cells sorted from blood, taken in a trial of the OX40 agonist ivuxolimab. The nucleotide sequence reads TGCAGCGTTGTCTCCCGACTAGCGGGACTCTACAATGAGCAGTTCTTC. Its amino acids are CSVVSRLAGLYNEQFF.